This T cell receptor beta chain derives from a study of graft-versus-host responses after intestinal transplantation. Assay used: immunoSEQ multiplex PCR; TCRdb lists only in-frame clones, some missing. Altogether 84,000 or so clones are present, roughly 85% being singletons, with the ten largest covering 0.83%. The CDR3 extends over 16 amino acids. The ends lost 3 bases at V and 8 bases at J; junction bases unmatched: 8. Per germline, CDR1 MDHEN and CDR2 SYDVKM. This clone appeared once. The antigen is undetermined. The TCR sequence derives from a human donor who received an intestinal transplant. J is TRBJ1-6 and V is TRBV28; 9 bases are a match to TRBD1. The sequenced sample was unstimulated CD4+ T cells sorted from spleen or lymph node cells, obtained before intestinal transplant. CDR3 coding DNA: TGTGCCAGCAGTTTCACAGGGGGCGTAAAAGATTCACCCCTCCACTTT. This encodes CASSFTGGVKDSPLHF.